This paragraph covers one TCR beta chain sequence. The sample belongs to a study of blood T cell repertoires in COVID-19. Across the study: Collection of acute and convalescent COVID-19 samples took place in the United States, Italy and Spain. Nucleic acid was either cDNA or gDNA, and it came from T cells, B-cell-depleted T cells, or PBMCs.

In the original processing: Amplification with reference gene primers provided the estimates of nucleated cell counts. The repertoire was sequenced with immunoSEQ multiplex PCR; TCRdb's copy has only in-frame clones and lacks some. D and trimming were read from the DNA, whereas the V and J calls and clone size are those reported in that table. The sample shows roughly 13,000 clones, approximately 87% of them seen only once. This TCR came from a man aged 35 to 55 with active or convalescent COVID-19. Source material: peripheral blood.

CDR3 sequence reads: CASSLAVRGRYEQYF. CDR3 DNA: TGTGCCAGCAGCTTGGCAGTGCGGGGGAGATACGAGCAGTACTTC. The genes are TRBV7-6 and TRBJ2-7, with TRBD2 identical over 7 bases. This CDR3 comprises 15 residues. The V gene end was trimmed by 3 bases and the J gene end by 4 bases; junction bases not matched to a gene: 9. CDR1 and CDR2 from the germline V gene are SGHVS and FNYEAQ. Supplemented by reference TRBV7-6 and TRBJ2-7, the full variable domain reads GAGVSQSPRYKVTKRGQDVALRCDPISGHVSLYWYRQALGQGPEFLTYFNYEAQQDKSGLPNDRFSAERPEGSISTLTIQRTEQRDSAMYRCASSLAVRGRYEQYFGPGTRLTVT.